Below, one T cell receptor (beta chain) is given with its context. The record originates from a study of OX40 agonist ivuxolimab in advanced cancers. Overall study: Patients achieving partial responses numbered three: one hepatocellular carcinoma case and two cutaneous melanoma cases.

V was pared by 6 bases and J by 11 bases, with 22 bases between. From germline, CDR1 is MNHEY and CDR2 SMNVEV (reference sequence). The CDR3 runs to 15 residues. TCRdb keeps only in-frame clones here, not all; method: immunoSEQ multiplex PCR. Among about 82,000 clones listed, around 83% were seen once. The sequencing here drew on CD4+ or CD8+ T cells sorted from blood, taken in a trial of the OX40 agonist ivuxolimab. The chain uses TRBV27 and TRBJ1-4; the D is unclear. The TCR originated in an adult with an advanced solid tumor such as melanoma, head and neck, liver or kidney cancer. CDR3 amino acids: CASSPTPRPLAKLFF. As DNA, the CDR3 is TGTGCCAGCAGCCCCACGCCGCGACCCTTAGCTAAACTGTTTTTT.